A single sample is the source of the 25 T cell receptor beta chains below, sequenced in a study of T-cell memory formation after mild COVID-19. Each CDR3 protein is one row after TCRdb ran MiXCR on the 5' RACE reads. The repertoire consists of about 350,000 distinct CDR3 sequences, with roughly 13% occurring once and the leading ten covering about 20%. Sequenced: PBMCs or a T cell subset sorted from them (not recorded which). The receptors were gathered from a man in his late teens or twenties who had mild COVID-19 (a few samples of this study predate the infection). Cell type and time point are not known.

The rearrangement links TRBV5-1 to TRBJ2-3; 9 bases line up with TRBD1. The V gene's germline CDR1 is SGHRS and CDR2 YFSETQ. The V and J ends lost 7 bases and 0 bases, in that order; junction bases with no gene match: 6. This CDR3 is 15 amino acids long. CDR3: CASGGDRDSTDTQYF. In DNA, the CDR3 is TGCGCCAGCGGGGGGGACAGGGACAGCACAGATACGCAGTATTTT.

The V gene is TRBV11-2, the J gene TRBJ2-7; D perhaps matches TRBD2 (5 bases). Germline V gene data show CDR1 as SGHAT and CDR2 as FQNNGV. Trimming took off 3 bases at V and 10 bases at J, with 22 bases between the two ends. This CDR3 is 15 amino acids long. The CDR3 sequence is CASSFRGGMIFQQYF. The CDR3 bases are TGTGCCAGCAGCTTTCGCGGAGGCATGATTTTTCAACAGTACTTC.

This chain joins TRBV4-2 and TRBJ1-1; a possible D gene is TRBD1 (6 bases). Germline CDR1 is LGHNA and CDR2 is YNFKEQ. The CDR3 spans 15 residues. V gave up 3 bases and J gave up 0 bases, with 11 bases separating them. The CDR3 sequence: CASSQYRAMNTEAFF. DNA for the CDR3: TGTGCCAGCAGCCAGTACAGGGCGATGAACACTGAAGCTTTCTTT.

This clonotype turned up a few times. The chain uses TRBV27 and TRBJ2-1; D is possibly TRBD1 (6 bases). The ends were cut back, 10 bases at V and 9 bases at J, with 19 bases in the middle. Germline-derived CDR1 and CDR2 are MNHEY and SMNVEV (reference sequence). The CDR3 sequence is 13 residues long. The CDR3 DNA is TGTGCCACCGTGATCTTAGGGGGAACTGAGCAGTTCTTC. Translating gives CATVILGGTEQFF.

This clonotype was seen ten or more times. This chain links TRBV7-2 with TRBJ2-4; weak D call: TRBD1 (6 bases). Germline V gene data show CDR1 as SGHTA and CDR2 as FQGNSA. V lost 1 base and J lost 8, with 15 bases in between. The CDR3 is 15 amino acids. The CDR3 spells CASSLVPRGQDIQYF. The CDR3 DNA reads as TGTGCCAGCAGCTTAGTCCCCAGGGGTCAGGACATTCAGTACTTC.

V usage is TRBV4-1 and J usage is TRBJ1-5; D uncertain. V lost 5 bases and J 2 bases, leaving 19 bases between the germline ends. CDR1 is MGHRA and CDR2 is YSYEKL in the germline V gene. The CDR3 totals 17 residues. CDR3 nucleotides: TGCGCCAGCAGCGGATCTAGATCGGCTTATGGCAATCAGCCCCAGCATTTT. Residues: CASSGSRSAYGNQPQHF.

For this clonotype: The junction shows a germline mismatch at one end, possibly a read error. The chain is built from TRBV12-3 or TRBV12-4 and TRBJ2-3, with TRBD2 matching 9 bases. The CDR3 contains 16 residues. The DNA for the CDR3 is TGTGCCAGCAGTTTGGCCCTTAGCGGGGGCACAGATACGCATTATTTT. Translation gives CASSLALSGGTDTHYF.

This rearrangement joins TRBV6-5 to TRBJ1-1; D gene ambiguous. The germline V and J ends were trimmed by 3 bases and 0 bases, with 11 bases remaining between them. CDR3 length: 15 residues. The germline CDR1 and CDR2 sequences are MNHEY and SVGAGI. The CDR3 loop reads CASSYGRLMNTEAFF. The CDR3 DNA reads as TGTGCCAGCAGTTATGGGCGATTGATGAACACTGAAGCTTTCTTT.

The V and J genes are TRBV5-5 and TRBJ2-5, with 10 bases that match TRBD2. Looked up from germline, CDR1 is SGHKS and CDR2 is YYEKEE (reference sequence). This CDR3 is built from 14 residues. The junction had 5 bases not matched to a gene; V was cut back by 4 bases and J by 5 bases. Here the CDR3 reads CASSRGGLAETQYF. Written as DNA, the CDR3 is TGTGCCAGCAGCCGGGGGGGACTAGCGGAGACCCAGTACTTC.

This clonotype came up many times. The chain is built from TRBV5-6 and TRBJ2-7; D is perhaps TRBD2 (6 bases). Per the germline V gene, CDR1 is SGHDT and CDR2 is YYEEEE. Trimming removed 2 bases from V and 2 bases from J, with 17 bases in between. The CDR3 has 16 amino acids. The CDR3 DNA sequence: TGTGCCAGCAGCTTACTAAGGCTGGACTACACCTACGAGCAGTACTTC. Translating gives CASSLLRLDYTYEQYF.

The V gene is TRBV9, the J gene TRBJ2-7, with 10 bases that match TRBD1. Germline V gives CDR1 SGDLS, CDR2 YYNGEE. The CDR3 totals 15 residues. The V and J ends lost 3 bases and 6 bases, in that order; junction bases with no gene match: 9. The CDR3 DNA reads as TGTGCCAGCAGCGGATATTGGGGACAGGGGAGCGAGCAGTACTTC. It is translated as CASSGYWGQGSEQYF. Full variable domain (rest looked up from reference TRBV9 and TRBJ2-7): DSGVTQTPKHLITATGQRVTLRCSPRSGDLSVYWYQQSLDQGLQFLIQYYNGEERAKGNILERFSAQQFPDLHSELNLSSLELGDSALYFCASSGYWGQGSEQYFGPGTRLTVT.

The chain recombines TRBV12-3 or TRBV12-4 with TRBJ2-3, with 7 bases aligning to TRBD1. The CDR3 loop spans 14 amino acids. V lost 5 bases to trimming and J lost 7 bases; unmatched junction nucleotides: 9. DNA for the CDR3: TGTGCCAGCAGTCTCCCCACAGGGGTCAATACGCAGTATTTT. Protein sequence: CASSLPTGVNTQYF.

This clonotype was seen at least ten times. V gene TRBV2 combines with J gene TRBJ2-3, with TRBD1 as a possible D gene (6 bases). CDR1 and CDR2 (germline): SNHLY, FYNNEI. V shed 6 bases and J shed 5 bases, with 9 bases lying between them. The CDR3 consists of 12 residues. CDR3 region: CASRQGIDTQYF. In nucleotides, the CDR3 is TGTGCCAGCAGGCAGGGGATAGATACGCAGTATTTT.

Only a few counts were recorded for this clonotype. J is TRBJ2-3 and V is TRBV20-1, with D uncertain. V lost 0 bases, J lost 1 base, and 11 bases lay in between. Germline V CDR1 and CDR2: DFQATT, SNEGSKA (reference sequence). This CDR3 has 15 amino acids. In nucleotides, the CDR3 is TGCAGTGCTAGAGATGCGGAAAAGGGCACAGATACGCAGTATTTT. This codes for CSARDAEKGTDTQYF.

In its sample, this clonotype was seen many times. This rearrangement joins TRBV15 to TRBJ2-1, with 10 bases aligning to TRBD2. The germline CDR1 and CDR2 sequences are LNHNV and YYDKDF (reference sequence). V dropped 1 base and J dropped 6; count of bases not matched to a gene: 6. This CDR3 has 16 amino acids. The CDR3 is CATSRGDTSGANEQFF. The CDR3 region has the DNA TGTGCCACCAGCAGAGGGGACACTAGCGGGGCCAATGAGCAGTTCTTC.

In its sample, this clonotype was seen many times. This chain joins TRBV5-5 and TRBJ2-5; 8 nucleotides align to TRBD1. V lost 4 bases and J lost 4; bases outside the gene matches: 12. The CDR3 runs to 16 residues. The germline CDR1 and CDR2 sequences are SGHKS and YYEKEE (reference sequence). The CDR3 DNA reads TGTGCCAGCAGCCCCGGACAGGGCGGATTAGGAGAGACCCAGTACTTC. Translated, it gives CASSPGQGGLGETQYF. The complete variable domain, with remaining parts taken from reference TRBV5-5 and TRBJ2-5, reads DAGVTQSPTHLIKTRGQQVTLRCSPISGHKSVSWYQQVLGQGPQFIFQYYEKEERGRGNFPDRFSARQFPNYSSELNVNALLLGDSALYLCASSPGQGGLGETQYFGPGTRLLVL.

V is TRBV7-3 and J is TRBJ2-3, with D hard to call. The V end lost 1 base, the J end lost 1 base, and 6 bases lay between the germline ends. The CDR3 runs to 14 residues. Germline V gene lookup returns CDR1 SGHTA and CDR2 FQGTGA. The CDR3 reads CASSLMTGTDTQYF. The CDR3 DNA sequence: TGTGCCAGCAGCTTAATGACGGGCACAGATACGCAGTATTTT.

This clonotype was seen a few times. The chain uses TRBV28 and TRBJ2-7; D not resolved. The germline CDR1 and CDR2 sequences are MDHEN and SYDVKM. V dropped 2 bases and J dropped 3 bases, with 11 bases sitting between them. This CDR3 contains 14 residues. CDR3 sequence reads: CASSLGVSFYEQYV. In nucleotides, the CDR3 is TGTGCCAGCAGTTTAGGGGTTAGTTTCTACGAGCAGTACGTC.

This clonotype was seen a few times. V is TRBV6-5 and J is TRBJ1-6; D not resolved. Looked up from germline, CDR1 is MNHEY and CDR2 is SVGAGI. V dropped 2 bases and J dropped 7 bases, with 6 bases sitting between them. The CDR3 sequence is 13 residues long. CDR3 DNA: TGTGCCAGCAGTTACGGCGTGAATTCACCCCTCCACTTT. This codes for CASSYGVNSPLHF.

This chain joins TRBV14 and TRBJ1-1, with D unclear. The CDR3 extends over 15 amino acids. CDR1 SGHDN and CDR2 FVKESK come from the germline V gene. V was cut by 1 base and J by 2 bases, with 11 bases left in between. The CDR3 sequence: CASSQVGVFNTEAFF. The CDR3 DNA sequence: TGTGCCAGCAGCCAAGTCGGGGTGTTTAACACTGAAGCTTTCTTT.

The chain employs TRBV5-1 and TRBJ2-3, with 10 bases matching TRBD1. Per the germline V gene, CDR1 is SGHRS and CDR2 is YFSETQ. The CDR3 consists of 16 residues. J lost 8 bases, V lost 3 bases, and 12 bases had no gene match. Here the CDR3 DNA reads TGCGCCAGCAGCTCGTGGGACAGGGGATTCGGGCGTACGCAGTATTTT. It codes for CASSSWDRGFGRTQYF.

As DNA, the CDR3 is TGTGCCAGCAGCTTATATCTGGGGCCAACCTACGAGCAGTACTTC. Its protein product is CASSLYLGPTYEQYF. The chain joins TRBV7-3 to TRBJ2-7; D might be TRBD1 (5 bases). Germline CDR1 reads SGHTA; CDR2 reads FQGTGA. V lost 2 bases and J lost 2, with 13 bases in between. The CDR3 extends over 15 amino acids.

The gene calls are TRBV12-3 or TRBV12-4 and TRBJ2-7; D perhaps matches TRBD1 (5 bases). Deletions cut 5 bases from V and 3 bases from J, with 14 bases between. The CDR3 sequence is 14 residues long. This chain's CDR3 is CASSRTAGRYEQYF. The DNA for the CDR3 is TGTGCCAGCAGTCGGACCGCAGGGCGCTACGAGCAGTACTTC.

The V and J genes are TRBV6-5 and TRBJ1-3; TRBD1 might be the D (5 bases). V was trimmed by 7 bases and J by 1 base, leaving 11 bases between them. The CDR3 has 14 amino acids. The germline V gene encodes CDR1 MNHEY and CDR2 SVGAGI. The CDR3 protein is CASTGGPSGNTIYF. DNA of the CDR3: TGTGCCAGCACCGGGGGACCGTCTGGAAACACCATATATTTT.

V gene TRBV20-1 combines with J gene TRBJ2-5; 8 bases are a match to TRBD1. Germline values: CDR1 DFQATT, CDR2 SNEGSKA (reference sequence). The CDR3 loop spans 13 amino acids. V gave up 5 bases and J gave up 2 bases; unmatched junction bases: 4. CDR3 DNA sequence: TGCAGTGCTGGCGACAGGGGACAAGAGACCCAGTACTTC. Encoded protein: CSAGDRGQETQYF.